The present TCR beta chain was sequenced within a study of shared clonotypes between healthy human individuals. Study-level background: Used for every donor were three CD4 naive, three CD4 memory, two CD8 naive and one CD8 memory plate.

Per the germline V gene, CDR1 is SEHNR and CDR2 is FQNEAQ (reference sequence). There are 13 residues in the CDR3. Trimming pared 4 bases from V and 10 bases from J, leaving 14 bases between. This clone was found a few times. Using immunoSEQ multiplex PCR, the repertoire was profiled, and TCRdb retains in-frame clones only, with some absent. Altogether 900,000 to 1,200,000 clones are present, 78% being singletons, with the ten largest covering 0.6% to 0.7%. V gene TRBV7-9 combines with J gene TRBJ2-1; possibly TRBD2 for D (5 bases). Sequencing was carried out using memory CD4+ T cells from PBMCs. Subset here: CD45RA-negative fraction. This TCR came from a man aged 18 to 30 in good health. Some clones in this sample may be carry-over from other donors' samples. In DNA, the CDR3 is TGTGCCAGCAGCTCCACGCCTAGCTACGAGCAGTTCTTC. It encodes CASSSTPSYEQFF.